This T cell receptor beta chain emerged from a study of T cell responses to AZD1222 COVID-19 vaccine. Study observations and caveats: Along spike, vaccine-associated CD4 TCRs were found throughout, with dominance at 160-218 and 743-854.

Method: immunoSEQ multiplex PCR; TCRdb's copy keeps in-frame clones and lacks some. Among more than 110,000 clones listed, around 93% were seen once. As to this clone: Antigen: not known.

The V and J ends lost 5 bases and 5 bases respectively, with 4 bases between them. Germline V gene sequence: CDR1 SGHNT, CDR2 YENEEA. The CDR3 contains 12 residues. The specimen was peripheral blood, collected on day 0 of AZD1222 vaccination. The receptor was derived from an adult in good health. The chain links TRBV11-3 to TRBJ2-6; D uncertain. CDR3: CASSPRANVLTF. CDR3 DNA: TGTGCCAGCAGCCCCCGGGCCAACGTCCTGACTTTC.